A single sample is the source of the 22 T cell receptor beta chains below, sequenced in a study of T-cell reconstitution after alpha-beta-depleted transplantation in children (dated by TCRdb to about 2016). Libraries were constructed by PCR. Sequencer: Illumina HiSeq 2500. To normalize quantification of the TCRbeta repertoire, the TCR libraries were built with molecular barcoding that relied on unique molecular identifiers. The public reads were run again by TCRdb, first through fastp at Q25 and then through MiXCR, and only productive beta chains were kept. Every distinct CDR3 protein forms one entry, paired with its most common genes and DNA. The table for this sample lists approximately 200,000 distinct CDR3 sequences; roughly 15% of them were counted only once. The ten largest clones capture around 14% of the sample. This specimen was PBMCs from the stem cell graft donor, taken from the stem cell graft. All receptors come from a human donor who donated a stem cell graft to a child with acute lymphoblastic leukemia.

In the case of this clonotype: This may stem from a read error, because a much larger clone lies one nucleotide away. The CDR3 sequence is CASSLVGSGGETLYF. In nucleotides, the CDR3 is TGTGCCAGCAGCTTAGTGGGTAGCGGGGGGGAGACCCTGTACTTC. This rearrangement joins TRBV7-2 to TRBJ2-5; 11 nucleotides align to TRBD2. In germline, CDR1 is SGHTA, CDR2 FQGNSA. The CDR3 loop spans 15 amino acids.

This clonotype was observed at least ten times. CDR3 bases: TGTGCCAGCAGCTTAGTATATGGGAACACTGAAGCTTTCTTT. Protein: CASSLVYGNTEAFF. J is TRBJ1-1 and V is TRBV11-2; D gene unclear. Trimming shortened V by 1 base and J by 1 base, and 7 bases separated the two germline ends. Germline-derived CDR1 and CDR2 are SGHAT and FQNNGV. The CDR3 spans 14 residues.

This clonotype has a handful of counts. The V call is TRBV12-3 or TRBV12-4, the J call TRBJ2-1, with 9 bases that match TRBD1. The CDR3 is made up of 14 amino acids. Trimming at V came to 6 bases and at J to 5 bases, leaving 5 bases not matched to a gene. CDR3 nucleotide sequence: TGTGCCAGCAGCTGGGGACAGGGCGACAATGAGCAGTTCTTC. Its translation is CASSWGQGDNEQFF.

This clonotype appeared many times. CDR3 nucleotides: TGTGCCAGCAGTTTTCTAAGGGGAGTGGACTACAATGAGCAGTTCTTC. Its protein is CASSFLRGVDYNEQFF. The chain recombines TRBV12-3 or TRBV12-4 with TRBJ2-1; D tentatively fits TRBD1 or TRBD2 (5 bases each). The CDR3 contains 16 residues. Trimming shortened V by 3 bases and J by 3 bases, and 15 bases separated the two germline ends.

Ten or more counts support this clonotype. The DNA for the CDR3 is TGCAGTGCTAGACCCCCCGGTTCACCCCCTAGCGCGACCGCCTACGAGCAGTACTTC. As protein: CSARPPGSPPSATAYEQYF. This chain joins TRBV20-1 and TRBJ2-7, with a possible D match to TRBD2 (6 bases). Trimming removed 2 bases at V and 2 bases at J, with 28 bases between. CDR1 is DFQATT, CDR2 SNEGSKA, per germline (reference sequence). CDR3 length equals 19 residues.

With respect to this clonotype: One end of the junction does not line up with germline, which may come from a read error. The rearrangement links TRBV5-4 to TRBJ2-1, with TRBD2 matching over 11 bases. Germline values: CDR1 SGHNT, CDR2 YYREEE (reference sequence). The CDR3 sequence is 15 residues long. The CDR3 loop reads CAGSLIAGGSNEQFF. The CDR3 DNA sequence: TGTGCCGGCAGCCTAATAGCGGGAGGGAGCAATGAGCAGTTCTTC.

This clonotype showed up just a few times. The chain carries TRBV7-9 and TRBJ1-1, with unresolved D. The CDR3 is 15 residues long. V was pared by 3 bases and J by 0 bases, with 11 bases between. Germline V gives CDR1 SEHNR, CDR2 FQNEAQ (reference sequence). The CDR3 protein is CASSLDWPMNTEAFF. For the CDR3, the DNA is TGTGCCAGCAGCTTGGACTGGCCAATGAACACTGAAGCTTTCTTT.

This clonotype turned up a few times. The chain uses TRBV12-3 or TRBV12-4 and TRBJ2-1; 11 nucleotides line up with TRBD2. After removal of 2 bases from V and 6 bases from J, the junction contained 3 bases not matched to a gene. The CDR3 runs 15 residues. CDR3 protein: CASSLRSGRVNEQFF. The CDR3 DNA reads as TGTGCCAGCAGTTTACGTAGCGGGAGGGTCAATGAGCAGTTCTTC.

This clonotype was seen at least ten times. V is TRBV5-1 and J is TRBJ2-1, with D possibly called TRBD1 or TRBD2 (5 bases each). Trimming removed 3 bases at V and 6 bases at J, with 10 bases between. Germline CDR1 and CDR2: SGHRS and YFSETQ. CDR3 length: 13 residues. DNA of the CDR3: TGCGCCAGCAGCTCAGAGGGGACCAATGAGCAGTTCTTC. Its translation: CASSSEGTNEQFF. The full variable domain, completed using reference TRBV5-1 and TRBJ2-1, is KAGVTQTPRYLIKTRGQQVTLSCSPISGHRSVSWYQQTPGQGLQFLFEYFSETQRNKGNFPGRFSGRQFSNSRSEMNVSTLELGDSALYLCASSSEGTNEQFFGPGTRLTVL.

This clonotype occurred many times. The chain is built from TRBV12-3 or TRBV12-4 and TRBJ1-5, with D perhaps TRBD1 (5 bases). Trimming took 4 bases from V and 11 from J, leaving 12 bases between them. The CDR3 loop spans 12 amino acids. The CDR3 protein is CASSWEGWAQHF. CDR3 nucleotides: TGTGCCAGCAGTTGGGAGGGGTGGGCCCAGCATTTT.

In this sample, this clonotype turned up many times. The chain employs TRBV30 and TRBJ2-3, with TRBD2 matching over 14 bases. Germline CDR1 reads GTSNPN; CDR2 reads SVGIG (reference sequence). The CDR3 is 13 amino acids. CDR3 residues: CARTSGRLDTQYF. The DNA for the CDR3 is TGTGCGAGGACTAGCGGGAGGCTGGATACGCAGTATTTT. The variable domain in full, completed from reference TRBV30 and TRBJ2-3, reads SQTIHQWPATLVQPVGSPLSLECTVEGTSNPNLYWYRQAAGRGLQLLFYSVGIGQISSEVPQNLSASRPQDRQFILSSKKLLLSDSGFYLCARTSGRLDTQYFGPGTRLTVL.

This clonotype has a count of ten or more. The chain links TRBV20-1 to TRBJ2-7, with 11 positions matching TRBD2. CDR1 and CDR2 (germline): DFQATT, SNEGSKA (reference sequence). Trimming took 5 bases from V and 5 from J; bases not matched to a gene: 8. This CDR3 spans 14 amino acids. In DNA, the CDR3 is TGCAGTGCTGGGAGTAGCGGGAGGGCCAACGAGCAGTACTTC. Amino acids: CSAGSSGRANEQYF.

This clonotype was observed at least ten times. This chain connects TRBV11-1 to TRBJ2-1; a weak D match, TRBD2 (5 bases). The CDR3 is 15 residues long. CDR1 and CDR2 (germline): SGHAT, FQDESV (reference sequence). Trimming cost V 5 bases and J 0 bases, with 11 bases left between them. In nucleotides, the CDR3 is TGTGCCAGCAGCCTTCTAGCAAGCTCCTACAATGAGCAGTTCTTC. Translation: CASSLLASSYNEQFF.

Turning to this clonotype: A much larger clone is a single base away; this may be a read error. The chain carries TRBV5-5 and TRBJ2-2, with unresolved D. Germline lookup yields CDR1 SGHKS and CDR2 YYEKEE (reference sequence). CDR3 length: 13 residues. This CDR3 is CASILDQTGELFF. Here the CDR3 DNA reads TGTGCCAGCATCTTGGATCAGACCGGGGAGCTGTTTTTT.

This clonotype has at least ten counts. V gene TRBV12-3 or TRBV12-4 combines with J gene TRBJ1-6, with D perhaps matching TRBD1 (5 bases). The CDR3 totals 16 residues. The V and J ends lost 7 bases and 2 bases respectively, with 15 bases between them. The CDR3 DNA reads TGTGCCAGCACCCTTGCCGGGGGTGCCTATAATTCACCCCTCCACTTT. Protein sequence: CASTLAGGAYNSPLHF.

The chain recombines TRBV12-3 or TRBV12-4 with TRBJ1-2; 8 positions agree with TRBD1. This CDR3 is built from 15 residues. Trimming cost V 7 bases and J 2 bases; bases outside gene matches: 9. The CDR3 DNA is TGTGCCAGCAATCTCGGACAGGGCGGGAACTATGGCTACACCTTC. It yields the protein CASNLGQGGNYGYTF.

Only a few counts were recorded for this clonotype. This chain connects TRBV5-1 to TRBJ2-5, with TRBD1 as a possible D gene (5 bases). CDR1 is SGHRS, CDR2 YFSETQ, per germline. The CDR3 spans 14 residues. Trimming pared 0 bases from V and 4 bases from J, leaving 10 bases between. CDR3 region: CASSLEGYGETQYF. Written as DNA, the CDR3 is TGCGCCAGCAGCTTGGAGGGGTATGGAGAGACCCAGTACTTC.

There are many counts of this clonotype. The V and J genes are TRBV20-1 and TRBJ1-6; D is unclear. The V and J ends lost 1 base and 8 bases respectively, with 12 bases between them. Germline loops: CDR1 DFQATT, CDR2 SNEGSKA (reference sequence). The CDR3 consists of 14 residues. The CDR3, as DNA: TGCAGTGCTAGAGCGGCGGGCAAATATTCACCCCTCCACTTT. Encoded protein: CSARAAGKYSPLHF.

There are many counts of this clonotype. The CDR3 spells CSASDREGNGYTF. CDR3 sequence (DNA): TGCAGCGCCTCCGACAGGGAAGGGAATGGCTACACCTTC. The rearrangement joins TRBV29-1 to TRBJ1-2; 7 positions match TRBD1. With V trimmed by 7 bases and J by 6 bases, 11 bases remained unmatched. The CDR3 spans 13 residues. Germline CDR1 SQVTM, CDR2 ANQGSEA.

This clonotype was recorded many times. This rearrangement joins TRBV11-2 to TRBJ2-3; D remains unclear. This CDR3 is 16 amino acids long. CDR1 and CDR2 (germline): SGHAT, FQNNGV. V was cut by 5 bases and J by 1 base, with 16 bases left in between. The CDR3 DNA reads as TGTGCCAGCAGCCCTTATGGGCCCCTGGGCACAGATACGCAGTATTTT. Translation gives CASSPYGPLGTDTQYF.

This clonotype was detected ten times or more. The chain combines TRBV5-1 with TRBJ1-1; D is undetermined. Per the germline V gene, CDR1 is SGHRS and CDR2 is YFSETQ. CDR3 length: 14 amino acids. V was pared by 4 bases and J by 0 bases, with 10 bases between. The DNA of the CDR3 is TGCGCCAGCAGCCCTTACGATATGAACACTGAAGCTTTCTTT. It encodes CASSPYDMNTEAFF.

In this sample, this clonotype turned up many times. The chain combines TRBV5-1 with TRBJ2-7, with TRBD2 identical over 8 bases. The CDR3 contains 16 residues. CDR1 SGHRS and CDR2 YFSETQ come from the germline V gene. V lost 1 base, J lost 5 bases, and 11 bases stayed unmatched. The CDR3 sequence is CASSLPPSGSFNEQYF. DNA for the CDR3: TGCGCCAGCAGCTTGCCCCCCAGCGGGAGTTTCAACGAGCAGTACTTC.